The rows below give T cell receptor beta chains drawn from one sample of a study of shared clonotypes between healthy human individuals. Sequenced by immunoSEQ multiplex PCR; TCRdb stores in-frame clones only, minus some. This table holds about 2.1 million clones, roughly 93% found once. What was sequenced was naive CD8+ T cells from PBMCs. The receptors were gathered from a man younger than 30 in good health. Some clones in this sample may be carry-over from other donors' samples. Each CDR3 is given with its conserved first and last residue. Fields, in order: J gene, CDR3 length, D gene, clone size, V gene, CDR3 DNA, CDR3 protein. The D gene is left open where the match is weak. Clone size is not always given. Where it is, it says once, few, many or a class for expanded clones.

TRBJ1-1,15,NA,NA,TRBV10-3,TGTGCCATCAGTGAAGAGCGGGGAGCAAACACTGAAGCTTTCTTT,CAISEERGANTEAFF
TRBJ2-3,16,NA,NA,TRBV2,TGTGCCAGCAGTGAAGCCACCCACTCGGGCACAGATACGCAGTATTTT,CASSEATHSGTDTQYF
TRBJ1-2,12,NA,NA,TRBV10-1,TGCGCCAGCAGTGACGGTCCTGATGGCTACACCTTC,CASSDGPDGYTF
TRBJ1-1,13,NA,NA,TRBV2,TGTGCCAGCAGCCACTCGGAGAACACTGAAGCTTTCTTT,CASSHSENTEAFF
TRBJ2-3,12,TRBD1,NA,TRBV28,TGTGCCAGCAGTTCGACAGGGGATACGCAGTATTTT,CASSSTGDTQYF
TRBJ1-5,11,NA,NA,TRBV7-3,TGTGCCAGCGACAGAGATCAGCCCCAGCATTTT,CASDRDQPQHF
TRBJ2-3,16,NA,NA,TRBV5-1,TGCGCCAGCAGCTTGTTAGGGAAAAGTTACACAGATACGCAGTATTTT,CASSLLGKSYTDTQYF
TRBJ2-7,11,NA,once,TRBV28,TGTGCCAGCAGTTCTGTCTACGAGCAGTACTTC,CASSSVYEQYF
TRBJ2-3,14,NA,NA,TRBV19,TGTGCCAGTACTGGGCTAGCGAGCACAGATACGCAGTATTTT,CASTGLASTDTQYF
TRBJ2-1,20,NA,NA,TRBV21-1,TGTGCCAGCAGCAAAAGCGGAGCGGGAGTCTGCCCAAGAGGTTACAATGAGCAGTTCTTC,CASSKSGAGVCPRGYNEQFF
TRBJ2-1,13,TRBD2,NA,TRBV9,TGTGCCAGCAGTCGCGGGAGCTACAATGAGCAGTTCTTC,CASSRGSYNEQFF
TRBJ1-5,13,NA,few,TRBV19,TGTGCCAGCTCGGACAGTTTCAATCAGCCCCAGCATTTT,CASSDSFNQPQHF
TRBJ1-4,15,TRBD1,NA,TRBV13,TGTGCCAGCAGCGCGAACAGGGGTTTAAATGAAAAACTGTTTTTT,CASSANRGLNEKLFF
TRBJ2-3,15,NA,NA,TRBV7-3,TGTGCCAGCAGCTTCCTGTCCAGGGAAACAGATACGCAGTATTTT,CASSFLSRETDTQYF
TRBJ2-7,16,NA,NA,TRBV5-4,TGTGCCAGCAGCTCCCATCAGGGGGGGCCAACCTACGAGCAGTACTTC,CASSSHQGGPTYEQYF
TRBJ2-1,15,TRBD1,NA,TRBV5-1,TGCGCCAGCAGCGACAACAGGGGGCTGGAGACTGAGCAGTTCTTC,CASSDNRGLETEQFF
TRBJ2-5,15,NA,once,TRBV28,TGTGCCAGCTTCGGGGACACGGGTTTCCAAGAGACCCAGTACTTC,CASFGDTGFQETQYF
TRBJ1-1,13,NA,NA,TRBV27,TGTGCCAGCAGTTTACAGGTCACCCCCCAAGCTTTCTTT,CASSLQVTPQAFF
TRBJ1-3,14,NA,NA,TRBV9,TGTGCCAGCAGCGTCGGGACGGCTGGAAACACCATATATTTT,CASSVGTAGNTIYF
TRBJ1-5,13,NA,few,TRBV4-3,TGCGCCAGCAGCCACCACAGGGAACAGCCCCAGCATTTT,CASSHHREQPQHF
TRBJ1-2,15,TRBD1,once,TRBV7-8,TGTGCCAGCAGCTCGGAGGCAGGGGGCTTCTATGGCTACACCTTC,CASSSEAGGFYGYTF
TRBJ1-2,13,NA,NA,TRBV2,TGTGCCAGGGGGGGGCAGGGCAGGAATGGCTACACCTTC,CARGGQGRNGYTF
TRBJ2-1,13,TRBD1,NA,TRBV9,TGTGCCAGCAGCCCAACAGGGGGCAATGAGCAGTTCTTC,CASSPTGGNEQFF
TRBJ2-5,13,NA,NA,TRBV11-2,TGTGCCAGCAGCCGGGGTGTGGGTGAGACCCAGTACTTC,CASSRGVGETQYF
TRBJ2-3,19,NA,NA,TRBV5-6,TGTGCCAGCAGCTTGTTGGCAGGATCCATGGTCTCTAGCACAGATACGCAGTATTTT,CASSLLAGSMVSSTDTQYF
TRBJ1-1,15,NA,NA,TRBV11-2,TGTGCCAGCAGCTTAGGTGGGCGCGGGGGAGACGAAGCTTTCTTT,CASSLGGRGGDEAFF
TRBJ2-3,13,NA,NA,TRBV27,TGTGCCAGCAGTTTAGCGGTCACAGATACGCAGTATTTT,CASSLAVTDTQYF
TRBJ1-5,16,NA,NA,TRBV7-2,TGTGCCAGCAGCCTTAGTCTAGGTTTGAGCAATCAGCCCCAGCATTTT,CASSLSLGLSNQPQHF
TRBJ2-7,15,TRBD2,NA,TRBV15,TGTGCCACCAGCACCCCACCGGGACTAGATTACGAGCAGTACTTC,CATSTPPGLDYEQYF
TRBJ2-2,14,NA,NA,TRBV5-8,TGTGCCAGCACGCATACGGTGAACACCGGGGAGCTGTTTTTT,CASTHTVNTGELFF
TRBJ2-1,15,NA,NA,TRBV6-5,TGTGCCAGCAGTCTCCCATCCGGGGGTTGGGATGAGCAGTTCTTC,CASSLPSGGWDEQFF
TRBJ1-5,13,NA,NA,TRBV28,TGTGCCAGCAGATTTTGGGGCAATCAGCCCCAGCATTTT,CASRFWGNQPQHF
TRBJ1-1,12,NA,NA,TRBV10-3,TGTGCCATCAGAACTACAGGGATGGACGCTCTCTTT,CAIRTTGMDALF
TRBJ1-1,17,NA,NA,TRBV7-9,TGTGCCAGCTCTGGGGAGGTAGAGACACGTCGCGGGACTGAAGCTTTCTTT,CASSGEVETRRGTEAFF
TRBJ1-1,14,NA,NA,TRBV6-5,TGTGCCAGCAAACCTGGGACGGGAGACACTGAAGCTTTCTTT,CASKPGTGDTEAFF
TRBJ2-7,15,NA,NA,TRBV29-1,TGCAGCGTTGAAGATCCTCAGAGTTCGCCCCACGAGCAGTACTTC,CSVEDPQSSPHEQYF
TRBJ2-1,14,NA,NA,TRBV7-9,TGTGCCAGCAGCCCCCCAACTAGACACAATGAGCAGTTCTTC,CASSPPTRHNEQFF
TRBJ1-1,15,TRBD1,NA,TRBV5-1,TGCGCCAGCAGCTCAGTGGGACAGGGTTACACTGAAGCTTTCTTT,CASSSVGQGYTEAFF
TRBJ2-6,19,TRBD1,NA,TRBV7-3,TGTGCCAGCAGCTTATTCTGGGACAGGGGGCGATCTGGGGCCAACGTCCTGACTTTC,CASSLFWDRGRSGANVLTF
TRBJ1-4,13,NA,NA,TRBV15,TGTGCCACCAGCAGCGGGACGTCAAGAGAACTGTTTTTT,CATSSGTSRELFF
TRBJ1-6,19,TRBD1,NA,TRBV28,TGTGCCAGCAGTTTACTACCCGACAGGGGTTCGATCAAATATTCACCCCTCCACTTT,CASSLLPDRGSIKYSPLHF
TRBJ2-1,13,NA,NA,TRBV11-2,TGTGCCAGCAGCCCTGGTCCTCACAATGAGCAGTTCTTC,CASSPGPHNEQFF
TRBJ2-5,16,TRBD2,NA,TRBV18,TGTGCCAGCTCACCACCGTCTAGCGGGCAACAAGAGACCCAGTACTTC,CASSPPSSGQQETQYF
TRBJ2-7,11,NA,NA,TRBV6-5,TGTGCCAGCAGTTACGCGGGCGAGCAGTACTTC,CASSYAGEQYF
TRBJ2-5,19,NA,NA,TRBV7-8,TGTGCCAGCAGCTTAAGCGCAGGGTTTAGCTTAGCGACACAAGAGACCCAGTACTTC,CASSLSAGFSLATQETQYF
TRBJ1-1,13,NA,few,TRBV27,TGTGCCAGCGGTCCATTGGTATCCACTGAAGCTTTCTTT,CASGPLVSTEAFF
TRBJ1-1,16,NA,NA,TRBV6-1,TGTGCCAGCAGTGATATTCCGAGAGGTATGAACACTGAAGCTTTCTTT,CASSDIPRGMNTEAFF
TRBJ2-2,17,NA,few,TRBV9,TGTGCCAGCAGCGTAAGGACTACGGGACAGAACACCGGGGAGCTGTTTTTT,CASSVRTTGQNTGELFF
TRBJ2-7,15,TRBD2,NA,TRBV11-3,TGTGCCAGCAGCCCCGGGACTAGCCGATATAGCGAGCAGTACTTC,CASSPGTSRYSEQYF
TRBJ2-4,15,NA,NA,TRBV9,TGTGCCAGCAGCGTAAAAGTTGGCGCCAAAAACATTCAGTACTTC,CASSVKVGAKNIQYF
TRBJ2-7,12,NA,NA,TRBV27,TGTGCCAGCAGACTCAACCCCTACGAGCAGTACTTC,CASRLNPYEQYF
TRBJ1-4,15,NA,once,TRBV9,TGTGCCAGCAGCGCCGGCCGAGGGGCTAATGAAAAACTGTTTTTT,CASSAGRGANEKLFF
TRBJ2-7,13,NA,NA,TRBV6-4,TGTGCCAGCAGCGCCACTTTGGGGGGCGAGCAGTACTTC,CASSATLGGEQYF
TRBJ2-1,14,NA,NA,TRBV5-6,TGTGCCAGCAGCTTATGGGACTTTTACAATGAGCAGTTCTTC,CASSLWDFYNEQFF
TRBJ1-2,16,NA,NA,TRBV27,TGTGCCAGCAGTACGCTAAAAACAAGAGCTAACTATGGCTACACCTTC,CASSTLKTRANYGYTF
TRBJ2-1,14,NA,NA,TRBV10-1,TGCGCCAGCAGTGAGTGGGGACGCTACAATGAGCAGTTCTTC,CASSEWGRYNEQFF